The rows below give T cell receptor beta chains drawn from one sample of a study of OX40 agonist ivuxolimab in advanced cancers. Some clones are missing from TCRdb's copy, which holds only in-frame ones; the method was immunoSEQ multiplex PCR. The sample includes under 90,000 clones, roughly 90% seen only once; the top ten take about 0.2%. Sequences were derived from CD4+ or CD8+ T cells sorted from blood, sampled in a trial of the OX40 agonist ivuxolimab. The source is an adult with an advanced solid tumor such as melanoma, head and neck, liver or kidney cancer. Each CDR3 is given with its conserved first and last residue. D genes are given only for firm matches. A clone size is listed for some rows: how often the clone was seen (once, few, many), or a class if it is expanded.

>-|TRBV19|few|TRBJ1-2
TGTGCCAGTAGCCCTAATGGGGGGCGGGGCTATGGCTACACCTTC
CASSPNGGRGYGYTF
>-|TRBV5-4|-|TRBJ2-2
TGTGCCAGCAGCTTCAACAGGGTCACCGGGGAGCTGTTTTTT
CASSFNRVTGELFF
>-|TRBV19|-|TRBJ2-1
TGTGCCAGTAGTATTGGTAGACTACGTACGGACAATGAGCAGTTCTTC
CASSIGRLRTDNEQFF
>-|TRBV9|-|TRBJ2-2
TGTGCCAGCAGCGTAGGGCACGCGAACACCGGGGAGCTGTTTTTT
CASSVGHANTGELFF
>TRBD1|TRBV27|-|TRBJ1-1
TGTGCCAGCAGCCCCAGGGGGACAGGCGTGGGAAACACTGAAGCTTTCTTT
CASSPRGTGVGNTEAFF
>-|TRBV5-1|-|TRBJ1-4
TGCGCCAGCAGCCCGAGGGGCCTCACAACTAATGAAAAACTGTTTTTT
CASSPRGLTTNEKLFF
>TRBD1|TRBV11-2|few|TRBJ1-5
TGTGCCAGCAGCTTAGGACAGGGCCCTAATCAGCCCCAGCATTTT
CASSLGQGPNQPQHF
>-|TRBV5-1|-|TRBJ1-3
TGCGCCAGCAGCTTGGTTGGGGGAGGAAACACCATATATTTT
CASSLVGGGNTIYF
>-|TRBV7-6|few|TRBJ1-3
TGTGCCAGCAGCTCCAAATTTTCGGGGTTCGCCTCTGGAAACACCATATATTTT
CASSSKFSGFASGNTIYF
>-|TRBV19|-|TRBJ1-5
TGTGCCAGTAGTAACTTTCGGCAGCCCCAGCATTTT
CASSNFRQPQHF
>-|TRBV10-3|few|TRBJ2-5
TGTGCCATCAGTGGACGCAGTTCGGCAGGGGAGACCCAGTACTTC
CAISGRSSAGETQYF
>-|TRBV9|-|TRBJ1-5
TGTGCCAGCAGCCCTATGGGAATTGAGCAGCCCCAGCATTTT
CASSPMGIEQPQHF
>-|TRBV6-5|-|TRBJ1-2
TGTGCCAGCAGTTACCGCCGGCAACAGGGAAACGATGGCTACACCTTC
CASSYRRQQGNDGYTF
>-|TRBV5-1|-|TRBJ1-1
TGCGCCAGCAGCTTGGTGGCAGGGGCCATGAACACTGAAGCTTTCTTT
CASSLVAGAMNTEAFF
>-|TRBV19|-|TRBJ1-4
TGTGCCAGTAGTATCGGGACGGCAACTAATGAAAAACTGTTTTTT
CASSIGTATNEKLFF
>TRBD1|TRBV28|once|TRBJ1-4
TGTGCCAGCAGTTTATCGGGACAGGGGCAGGAAAAACTGTTTTTT
CASSLSGQGQEKLFF
>-|TRBV5-5|-|TRBJ2-3
TGTGCCAGCAGCTTGGACTCCACAACAGATACGCAGTATTTT
CASSLDSTTDTQYF
>TRBD2|TRBV5-4|once|TRBJ2-1
TGTGCCAGCAGCTTGGCAGCAAGCGGGAGTATTAATGAGCAGTTCTTC
CASSLAASGSINEQFF
>TRBD2|TRBV4-1|-|TRBJ2-1
TGCGCCAGCAGCCAAGACCCTAGCGGGAGGGTTACTGAGCAGTTCTTC
CASSQDPSGRVTEQFF
>TRBD1|TRBV30|-|TRBJ1-2
TGTGCCTGGTTACTCCCTGACAGGGGGTTCGATGGCTACACCTTC
CAWLLPDRGFDGYTF
>-|TRBV10-3|once|TRBJ2-6
TGTGCCCCCCCTGTTTTAACAGGGAGTCGGGCTGGGGCCAACGTCCTGACTTTC
CAPPVLTGSRAGANVLTF
>-|TRBV6-5|-|TRBJ2-2
TGTGCCAGCAGCTCAGCCGGGGAGCTGTTTTTT
CASSSAGELFF
>TRBD1|TRBV27|-|TRBJ1-2
TGTGCCAGCAGTTTAGTTCCAGGGGACAGCTATGGCTACACCTTC
CASSLVPGDSYGYTF
>-|TRBV18|few|TRBJ1-5
TGTGCCAGCTCACCACTCGCGGGGGGCAAGGGCAATCAGCCCCAGCATTTT
CASSPLAGGKGNQPQHF
>-|TRBV27|-|TRBJ1-1
TGTGCCAGCAGGACCCAGGTGAACACTGAAGCTTTCTTT
CASRTQVNTEAFF
>TRBD1|TRBV2|-|TRBJ1-5
TGTGCCAGCATGGGGACAGTCAGCAATCAGCCCCAGCATTTT
CASMGTVSNQPQHF
>-|TRBV19|few|TRBJ1-6
TGTGCCAGTAGTAGGGTTGGTTCACCCCTCCACTTT
CASSRVGSPLHF
>-|TRBV4-2|-|TRBJ1-4
TGTGCCAGCAGCTTAGCCAGTAATGAAAAACTGTTTTTT
CASSLASNEKLFF
>-|TRBV19|-|TRBJ1-2
TGTGCCAGTACTGGCCCCACAGGGAACTATGGCTACACCTTC
CASTGPTGNYGYTF
>-|TRBV27|-|TRBJ2-2
TGTGCCAGCACCCAGAGAAGGACAGCCAACACCGGGGAGCTGTTTTTT
CASTQRRTANTGELFF
>TRBD1|TRBV9|few|TRBJ2-2
TGTGCCAGCAGCCTACAGGGGGTGGTCACCGGGGAGCTGTTTTTT
CASSLQGVVTGELFF
>-|TRBV27|once|TRBJ2-2
TGTGCCAGCAGTTTATCGTTAGGTATAGACGGGGAGCTGTTTTTT
CASSLSLGIDGELFF
>-|TRBV19|-|TRBJ1-2
TGTGCCAGTAGTATCGGCAGGGCCTATGGCTACACCTTC
CASSIGRAYGYTF
>TRBD1|TRBV29-1|-|TRBJ2-3
TGCAGCGTGCATCCCAGGGGGCACAGCACAGATACGCAGTATTTT
CSVHPRGHSTDTQYF
>-|TRBV6-5|few|TRBJ2-1
TGTGCCAGCAGTTACGATGGGACGGACAATGAGCAGTTCTTC
CASSYDGTDNEQFF
>TRBD2|TRBV7-8|-|TRBJ2-7
TGTGCCAGCAGCCCCCTTACTAGCGGGAGGCAACTCTCCTACGAGCAGTACTTC
CASSPLTSGRQLSYEQYF
>TRBD2|TRBV5-1|-|TRBJ2-2
TGCGCCAGCAGTTCAGCGGGAGGGCCCTCCGGGGAGCTGTTTTTT
CASSSAGGPSGELFF
>TRBD1|TRBV10-1|-|TRBJ1-4
TGCGCCAACACAGGGGGATCTAATGAAAAACTGTTTTTT
CANTGGSNEKLFF
>TRBD2|TRBV29-1|-|TRBJ2-7
TGCAGCGTGGGACTTATAACTAGCGGCTACGAGCAGTACTTC
CSVGLITSGYEQYF
>-|TRBV29-1|-|TRBJ1-1
TGCAGCGTTGTGGGAGAGGGTACTGAAGCTTTCTTT
CSVVGEGTEAFF
>TRBD2|TRBV29-1|once|TRBJ2-2
TGCAGCGCCCGGACTAGCCCCACCGGGGAGCTGTTTTTT
CSARTSPTGELFF
>TRBD2|TRBV30|-|TRBJ2-1
TGTGCCTGGAATAAAAGGGTCAGCGGGAGGGCCGACAATGAGCAGTTCTTC
CAWNKRVSGRADNEQFF
>-|TRBV5-1|-|TRBJ2-1
TGCGCCAGCCGGCAAACTGGGGATGAGCAGTTCTTC
CASRQTGDEQFF
>TRBD1|TRBV25-1|-|TRBJ1-3
TGTGCCAGCACCCGACAGGGTACGGGAAACACCATATATTTT
CASTRQGTGNTIYF